This T cell receptor (beta chain) was captured in a study of cytomegalovirus exposure and HLA in healthy donors. Regarding this clone: The antigen remains unidentified.

CDR3 length: 14 amino acids. The V end lost 4 bases, the J end lost 1 base, and 13 bases lay between the germline ends. Germline CDR1 and CDR2: SQVTM and ANQGSEA. TCRdb keeps only in-frame clones here, not all; method: immunoSEQ multiplex PCR. The sample contains about 170,000 clones, 95% to 96% of which appear only once. While the first cohort had 650 to 850 subjects, the donors belonged to the separate validation cohort of roughly 130 subjects. Study conclusions and caveats: The finding came from a later analysis; first-cohort TCR clusters tended to co-occur in the roughly 110 validation repertoires. Reports showed the classifier diagnosing cytomegalovirus status with high specificity and sensitivity. CMV antigen specificity was confirmed in vitro for a few CMV-associated chains.

Sequencing used PBMCs. The rearrangement uses TRBV29-1 and TRBJ1-1; tentative D call: TRBD1 (5 bases). The sequence came from a woman between 18 and 29 years old in good health and CMV-seronegative. This CDR3 is CSVVRTFGNTEAFF. CDR3 DNA sequence: TGCAGCGTTGTAAGGACATTTGGGAACACTGAAGCTTTCTTT.